This T cell receptor beta chain derives from a study of blood T cell repertoires in COVID-19. Study as a whole: Sample material is recorded as cDNA or gDNA derived from T cells, B-cell-depleted T cells, or PBMCs.

Germline assignment: CDR1 SGHRS and CDR2 YFSETQ. Trimming stripped 0 bases from V and 7 bases from J, with 13 bases between. The CDR3 runs to 15 residues. Some clones are missing from TCRdb's copy, which holds only in-frame ones; the method was immunoSEQ multiplex PCR. The table has approximately 130,000 clones, approximately 84% seen once. The sample consisted of peripheral blood. This clonotype was obtained from a human donor in a cohort sampled during active COVID-19. The V and J genes are TRBV5-1 and TRBJ1-4; no clear D gene. The CDR3 reads CASSLDGEVSEKLFF. The CDR3 nucleotides read TGCGCCAGCAGCTTGGATGGAGAGGTCAGTGAAAAACTGTTTTTT.